This TCR beta chain was retrieved from a study of shared clonotypes between healthy human individuals (dated by TCRdb to the early 2020s). Some background on the complete study: A few men and a couple of women, aged 18 to 49 years, made up the cohort. For each donor, CD4 naive and CD4 memory were each run on three plates, CD8 naive on two plates, and CD8 memory on one plate. To estimate repertoire size and how much clonotypes are shared between individuals, the study performed deep sequencing of blood TCR repertoires from a few healthy adults. To increase sequencing depth and limit assay-specific biases, TCR repertoire library preparation and sequencing were carried out by different laboratories using diverse techniques. Leukapheresis yielded between about 0.94 and 8.9 billion PBMCs per donor. Results and caveats for the whole study, not just this receptor: Clonotypes shared by all four sorted-subset donors showed higher generation probabilities than non-shared clonotypes. Pairwise subsampling led to the expectation that sequencing depth would affect the degree of clonotype sharing among donors. When several donors were compared, the shared fraction of clonotypes was roughly 4.8% for naive CD4, about 4% for naive CD8, 2% to 2.5% for memory CD4, and about 0.36% for memory CD8. Only blood was sampled, and tissue TCR repertoires likely differ from those in blood. Because the study included a small number of donors, the genetic and exposure-history diversity represented was limited. Rarefaction of sorted-subset datasets indicated incomplete sequencing despite the large sequencing depth. Estimated clonotype richness was generally larger for naive than for memory subsets.

The donors were healthy, HIV-negative adults with no recently reported acute infections or vaccinations. All donors were Caucasian adults living in Nashville, Tennessee, USA. CD4+ T cells were enriched through magnetic negative selection, after which naive cells were positively selected on CD45RA and the remaining negative fraction served as the memory subset. After blood collection by leukapheresis, PBMCs were isolated using Ficoll-Histopaque density gradient centrifugation and then cryopreserved in the vapor phase of liquid nitrogen. Purity and quantity of every magnetically sorted T cell population were checked by analytical flow cytometry. Genomic DNA was isolated from every sorted fraction and measured by UV absorbance on a Nanodrop 2000c. With respect to this clone: The clone's antigen remains unknown. Base qualities are not at hand, and no much larger clone is one base apart.

Using the deep immunoSEQ assay, TCR CDR3 regions were amplified from genomic DNA by multiplex PCR. Extracted genomic DNA from each cell subset was distributed evenly across all wells of several immunoSEQ 96-well plates, and each plate was treated as a replicate. For sorted subsets, approximately 210 ng genomic DNA, equal to 25,000 to 35,000 T cell genomes, was loaded into each replicate PCR. Purified libraries were quantified with a Qubit 3.0 fluorometer, sized on a Bioanalyzer 2100, and re-quantified with the KAPA Library Quantification kit. Each immunoSEQ 96-well plate was sequenced on its own single-read 150-cycle Illumina NextSeq 550 flow cell. As for how the authors treated the data: Because the immunoSEQ output held only junctional sequences and lacked quality scores, the filtering could not match the filtering applied to full-length reads. Sequences were annotated with PyIR, a Python wrapper for IgBLAST v1.9, and V/J genes and CDR3 were assigned using IMGT germline references. Reads were filtered out if the reads had weak V/J assignments (E-value above 1e-6), no CDR3, stop codons, out-of-frame junctions, or ambiguous translated residues. V3J clonotypes were defined by identical inferred V gene, J gene, and CDR3 amino acid sequence. To compute the percentage overlap between repertoires, the number of shared unique clonotypes was divided by the size of the smaller repertoire. RTK rarefaction, the Chao1 estimator, and Recon v2.1 estimates of unobserved clonotypes were used to assess repertoire richness. For all TCRbeta clonotypes obtained by the gDNA method from four donors, generation probabilities were computed with OLGA. TCRdb's version of the immuneACCESS table is confined to in-frame rearrangements and falls short of the full clone set. An unresolved V gene accounts for under half of the shortfall where checked; the remainder is of unknown origin. D and trimming come from the DNA, and the V and J calls and clone size come from that table. In all, the sample holds roughly 1,500,000 clones, and 98% of those were seen once. The top ten clonotypes cover over 0.3% of the sample.

The junction shows trimming of 2 bases on V and 5 bases on J, plus 13 bases between the germline ends. CDR1 is given as LNHNV and CDR2 as YYDKDF, both from the germline V gene (reference sequence). Inclusive of the bounding cysteine and phenylalanine, the CDR3 is 14 residues long. Of the read, only the CDR3 DNA is kept; its 42 bases are in frame from base 1. This receptor was taken from a man under 40 in good health. Here the chain combines TRBV15 and TRBJ2-7; a confident D gene designation cannot be given. The source material was naive CD4+ T cells sorted from blood. What this sample's cell subset or site label stands for: CD45RA+ positively selected. The sequence in DNA is TGTGCCACCAGCAGACTCCCCACTATGGACGAGCAGTACTTC. This yields the protein CATSRLPTMDEQYF.